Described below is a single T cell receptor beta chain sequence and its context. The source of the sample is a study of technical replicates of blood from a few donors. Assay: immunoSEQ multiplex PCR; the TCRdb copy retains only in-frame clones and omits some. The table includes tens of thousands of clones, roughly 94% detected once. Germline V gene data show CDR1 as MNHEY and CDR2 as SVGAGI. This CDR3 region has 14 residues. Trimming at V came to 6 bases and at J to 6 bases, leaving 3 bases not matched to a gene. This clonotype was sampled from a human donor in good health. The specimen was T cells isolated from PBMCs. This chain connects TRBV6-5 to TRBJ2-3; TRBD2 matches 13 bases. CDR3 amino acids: CASSPGLAGDTQYF. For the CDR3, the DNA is TGTGCCAGCAGCCCGGGACTAGCGGGGGATACGCAGTATTTT.